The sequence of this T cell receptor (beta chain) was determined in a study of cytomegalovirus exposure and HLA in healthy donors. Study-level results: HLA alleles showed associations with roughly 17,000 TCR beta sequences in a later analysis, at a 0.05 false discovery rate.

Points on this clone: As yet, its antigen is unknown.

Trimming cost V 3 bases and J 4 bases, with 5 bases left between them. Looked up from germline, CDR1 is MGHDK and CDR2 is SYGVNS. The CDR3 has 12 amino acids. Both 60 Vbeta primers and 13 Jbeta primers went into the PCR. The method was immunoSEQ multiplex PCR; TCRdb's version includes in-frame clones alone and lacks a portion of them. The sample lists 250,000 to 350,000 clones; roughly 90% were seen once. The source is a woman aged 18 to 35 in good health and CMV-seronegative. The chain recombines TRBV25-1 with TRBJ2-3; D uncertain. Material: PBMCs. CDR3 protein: CASSEGADTQYF. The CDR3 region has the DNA TGTGCCAGCAGTGAGGGCGCAGATACGCAGTATTTT. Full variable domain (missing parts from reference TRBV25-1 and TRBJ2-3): EADIYQTPRYLVIGTGKKITLECSQTMGHDKMYWYQQDPGMELHLIHYSYGVNSTEKGDLSSESTVSRIRTEHFPLTLESARPSHTSQYLCASSEGADTQYFGPGTRLTVL.